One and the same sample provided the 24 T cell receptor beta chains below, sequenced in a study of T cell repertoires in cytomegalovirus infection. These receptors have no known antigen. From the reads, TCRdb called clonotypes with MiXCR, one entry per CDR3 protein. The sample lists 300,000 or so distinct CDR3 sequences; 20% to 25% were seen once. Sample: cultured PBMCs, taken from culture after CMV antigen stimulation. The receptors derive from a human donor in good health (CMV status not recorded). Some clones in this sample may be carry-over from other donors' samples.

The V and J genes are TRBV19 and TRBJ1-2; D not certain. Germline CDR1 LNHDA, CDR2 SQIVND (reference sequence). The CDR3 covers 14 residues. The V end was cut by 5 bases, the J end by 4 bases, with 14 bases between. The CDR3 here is CASSRDPKTYGYTF. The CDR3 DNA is TGTGCCAGTAGTCGTGACCCGAAGACCTATGGCTACACCTTC.

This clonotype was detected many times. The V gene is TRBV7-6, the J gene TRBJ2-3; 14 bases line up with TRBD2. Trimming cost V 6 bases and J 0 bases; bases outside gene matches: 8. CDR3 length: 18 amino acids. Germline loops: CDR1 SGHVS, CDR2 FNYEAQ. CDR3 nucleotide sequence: TGTGCCAGCAGACTGACTAGCGGGAGGGGGACTAGCACAGATACGCAGTATTTT. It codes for CASRLTSGRGTSTDTQYF.

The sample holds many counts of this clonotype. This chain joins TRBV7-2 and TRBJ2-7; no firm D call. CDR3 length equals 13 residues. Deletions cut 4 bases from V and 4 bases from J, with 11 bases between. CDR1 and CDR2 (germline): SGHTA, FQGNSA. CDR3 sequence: CASSSRPLYEQYF. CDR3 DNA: TGTGCCAGCAGCTCGCGACCGCTTTACGAGCAGTACTTC.

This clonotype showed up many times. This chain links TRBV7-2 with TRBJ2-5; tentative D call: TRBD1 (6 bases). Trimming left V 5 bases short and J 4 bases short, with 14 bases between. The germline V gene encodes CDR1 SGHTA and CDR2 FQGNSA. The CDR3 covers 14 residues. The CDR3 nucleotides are TGTGCCAGCAGCCAGGACAGAAGTACAGAGACCCAGTACTTC. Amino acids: CASSQDRSTETQYF.

The CDR3 here is CASSQGASGSVEQYF. CDR3 nucleotides: TGCGCCAGCAGCCAAGGGGCTAGCGGGAGTGTCGAGCAGTACTTC. This chain links TRBV4-3 with TRBJ2-7; 10 nucleotides match TRBD2. V shed 1 base and J 6 bases; nucleotides not matched to a gene: 6. CDR3 length: 15 residues. Germline V gives CDR1 LGHNA, CDR2 YSLEER.

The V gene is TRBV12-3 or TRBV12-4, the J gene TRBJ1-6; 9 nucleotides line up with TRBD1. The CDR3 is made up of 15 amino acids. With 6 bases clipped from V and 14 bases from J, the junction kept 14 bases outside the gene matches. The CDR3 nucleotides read TGTGCCAGCAGCCACTCATCCGGGACAGGGCTAACCCTCCACTTT. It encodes CASSHSSGTGLTLHF.

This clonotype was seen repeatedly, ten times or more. The CDR3, as DNA: TGTGCCATCAGTGAGTCGTTGGGAAACACCATATATTTT. This translates into CAISESLGNTIYF. V gene TRBV10-3 combines with J gene TRBJ1-3; D not resolved. There are 13 residues in the CDR3. Trimming pared 0 bases from V and 4 bases from J, leaving 4 bases between. Looked up from germline, CDR1 is ENHRY and CDR2 is SYGVKD.

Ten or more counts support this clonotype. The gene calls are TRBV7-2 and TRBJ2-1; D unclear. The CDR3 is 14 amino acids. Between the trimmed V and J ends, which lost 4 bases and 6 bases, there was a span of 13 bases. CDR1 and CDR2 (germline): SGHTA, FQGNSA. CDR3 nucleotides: TGTGCCAGCAGCTCCTACGACTGGGGCAATGAGCAGTTCTTC. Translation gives CASSSYDWGNEQFF.

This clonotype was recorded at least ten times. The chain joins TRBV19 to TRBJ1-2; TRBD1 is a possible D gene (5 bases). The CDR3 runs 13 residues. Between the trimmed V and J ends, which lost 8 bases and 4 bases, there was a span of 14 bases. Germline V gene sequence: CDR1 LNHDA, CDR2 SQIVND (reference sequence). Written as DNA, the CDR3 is TGTGCCAGTGGAGACAGCGCCAGCTATGGCTACACCTTC. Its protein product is CASGDSASYGYTF.

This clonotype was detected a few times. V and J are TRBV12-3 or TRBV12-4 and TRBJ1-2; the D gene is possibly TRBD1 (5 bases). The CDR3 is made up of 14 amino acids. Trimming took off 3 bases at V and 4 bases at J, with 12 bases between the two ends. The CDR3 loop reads CASSLRGVGYGYTF. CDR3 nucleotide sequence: TGTGCCAGCAGTTTGAGAGGGGTTGGCTATGGCTACACCTTC.

The CDR3, as DNA: TGTGCCATCAGTAGCAGGGCAGATAATGAAAAACTGTTTTTT. Its protein is CAISSRADNEKLFF. The chain links TRBV10-3 to TRBJ1-4; TRBD1 might be the D (5 bases). Between the trimmed V and J ends, which lost 5 bases and 4 bases, there was a span of 11 bases. Germline CDR1 reads ENHRY; CDR2 reads SYGVKD. The CDR3 extends over 14 amino acids.

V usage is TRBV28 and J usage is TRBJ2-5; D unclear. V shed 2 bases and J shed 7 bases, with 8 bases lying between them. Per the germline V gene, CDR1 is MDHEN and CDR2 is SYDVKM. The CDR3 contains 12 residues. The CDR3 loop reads CASSLTTTTQYF. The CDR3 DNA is TGTGCCAGCAGTTTAACCACTACGACCCAGTACTTC.

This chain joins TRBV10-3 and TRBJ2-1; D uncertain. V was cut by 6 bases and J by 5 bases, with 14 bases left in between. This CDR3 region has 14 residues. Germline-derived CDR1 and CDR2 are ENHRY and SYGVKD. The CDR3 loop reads CAIRSKGMDNEQFF. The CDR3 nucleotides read TGTGCCATCAGATCAAAAGGGATGGACAATGAGCAGTTCTTC.

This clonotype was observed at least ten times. The CDR3 protein is CASSLGPYGYTF. DNA of the CDR3: TGTGCCAGCAGTTTAGGGCCTTATGGCTACACCTTC. The chain is built from TRBV12-3 or TRBV12-4 and TRBJ1-2, with no clear D. With 1 base removed from V and 5 bases from J, the gap between germline ends came to 5 bases. The length of the CDR3 is 12 residues.

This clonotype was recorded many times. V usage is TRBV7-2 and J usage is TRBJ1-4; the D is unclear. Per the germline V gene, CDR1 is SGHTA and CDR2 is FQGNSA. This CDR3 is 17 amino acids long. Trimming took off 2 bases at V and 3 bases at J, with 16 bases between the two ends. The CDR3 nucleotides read TGTGCCAGCAGCTTAAGGCTTGGCGGATTTGCTAATGAAAAACTGTTTTTT. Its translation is CASSLRLGGFANEKLFF.

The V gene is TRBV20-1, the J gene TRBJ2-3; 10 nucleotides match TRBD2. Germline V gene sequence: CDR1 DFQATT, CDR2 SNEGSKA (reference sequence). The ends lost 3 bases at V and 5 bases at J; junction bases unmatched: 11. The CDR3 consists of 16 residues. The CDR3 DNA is TGCAGTGCTAGTTCGGATCTAGCGGGAGAAGGAGATACGCAGTATTTT. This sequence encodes CSASSDLAGEGDTQYF.

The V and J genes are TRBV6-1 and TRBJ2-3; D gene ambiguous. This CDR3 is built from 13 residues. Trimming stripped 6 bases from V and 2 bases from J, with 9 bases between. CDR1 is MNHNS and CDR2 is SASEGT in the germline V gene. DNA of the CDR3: TGTGCCAGCAGCCCGACAACCACAGATACGCAGTATTTT. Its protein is CASSPTTTDTQYF.

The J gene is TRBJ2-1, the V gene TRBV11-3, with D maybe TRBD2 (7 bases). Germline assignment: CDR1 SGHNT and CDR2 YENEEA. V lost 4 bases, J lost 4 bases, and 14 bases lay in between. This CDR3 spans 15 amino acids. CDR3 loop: CASSSGGHGYNEQFF. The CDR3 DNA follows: TGTGCCAGCAGCTCGGGGGGACACGGATACAATGAGCAGTTCTTC.

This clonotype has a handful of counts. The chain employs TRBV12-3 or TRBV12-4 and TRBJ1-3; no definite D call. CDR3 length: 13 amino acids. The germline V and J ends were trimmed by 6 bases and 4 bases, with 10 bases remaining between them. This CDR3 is CASRRGEGNTIYF. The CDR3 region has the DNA TGTGCCAGCAGGCGAGGAGAGGGAAACACCATATATTTT.

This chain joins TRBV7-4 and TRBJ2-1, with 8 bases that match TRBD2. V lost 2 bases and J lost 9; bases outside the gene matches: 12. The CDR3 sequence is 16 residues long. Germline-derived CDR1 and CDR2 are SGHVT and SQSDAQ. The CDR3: CASSLSTGGPIGEQFF. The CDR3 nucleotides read TGTGCCAGCAGCTTATCTACGGGAGGGCCAATTGGTGAGCAGTTCTTC.

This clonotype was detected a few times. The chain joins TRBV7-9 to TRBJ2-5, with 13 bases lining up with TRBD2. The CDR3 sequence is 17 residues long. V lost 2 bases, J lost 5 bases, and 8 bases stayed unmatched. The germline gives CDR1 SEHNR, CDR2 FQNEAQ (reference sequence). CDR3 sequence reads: CASSLTTSGRATETQYF. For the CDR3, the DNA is TGTGCCAGCAGCTTAACCACTAGCGGGAGGGCCACGGAGACCCAGTACTTC.

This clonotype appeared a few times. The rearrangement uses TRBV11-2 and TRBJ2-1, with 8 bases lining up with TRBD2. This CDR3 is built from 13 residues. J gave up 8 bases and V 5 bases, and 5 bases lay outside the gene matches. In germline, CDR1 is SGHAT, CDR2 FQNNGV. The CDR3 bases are TGTGCCAGCAGCCTGGGACTAGGAGATGAGCAGTTCTTC. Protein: CASSLGLGDEQFF.

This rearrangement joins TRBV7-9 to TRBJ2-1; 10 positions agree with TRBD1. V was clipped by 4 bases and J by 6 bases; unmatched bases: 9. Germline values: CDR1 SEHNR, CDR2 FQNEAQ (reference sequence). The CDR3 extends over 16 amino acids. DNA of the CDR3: TGTGCCAGCAGCTCTACCGGGACAGGGGATCCCAATGAGCAGTTCTTC. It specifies CASSSTGTGDPNEQFF. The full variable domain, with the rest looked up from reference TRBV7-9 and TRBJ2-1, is DTGVSQNPRHKITKRGQNVTFRCDPISEHNRLYWYRQTLGQGPEFLTYFQNEAQLEKSRLLSDRFSAERPKGSFSTLEIQRTEQGDSAMYLCASSSTGTGDPNEQFFGPGTRLTVL.

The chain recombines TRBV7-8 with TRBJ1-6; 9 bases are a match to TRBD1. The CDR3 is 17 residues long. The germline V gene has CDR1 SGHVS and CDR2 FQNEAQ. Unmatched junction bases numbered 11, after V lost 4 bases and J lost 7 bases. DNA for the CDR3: TGTGCCAGCAGCTCGGGACAGGGCTCGCTTTGGAATTCACCCCTCCACTTT. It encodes CASSSGQGSLWNSPLHF.